This TCR beta chain was profiled in a study of beta chain features in type 1 diabetes (dated by TCRdb to 2017 to 2018). Study-wide context: Mean age, gender distribution, total cell number and subset yield were not different between patients and healthy donors. The study compared the TCRB repertoires of sorted circulating CD4+ T cell subsets in recently diagnosed type 1 diabetes patients with those in matched healthy donors. Regulatory and stem cell-like memory subsets were isolated from only 8 patients and roughly 8 healthy donors, whereas naive and central memory subsets came from all 30 or so donors. A total of roughly 110 million sorted cells were examined across all samples, and the number of cells per subset was strongly correlated with RNA yield. Paper-wide results and their limitations: Type 1 diabetes patients showed a moderate but significant shortening of TCRB CDR3 length in all four CD4+ subsets. The naive, central memory and regulatory TCRB repertoires appeared to resemble one another more closely among patients than among healthy donors. HLA sub-analyses involved small numbers of individuals, so any influence of HLA type on TCRB rearrangement remained unresolved. Because cDNA was sequenced instead of genomic DNA, activated cells with high expression could be over-represented, although the groups did not differ in activation or CD3 levels. At VDJ recombination sites, patients with type 1 diabetes made fewer insertions and deleted more nucleotides, a pattern implying thymic rearrangement abnormalities. PCR may preferentially amplify shorter templates, but because patient and control samples were amplified and corrected together, any resulting skew would affect both groups equally.

A single peripheral blood draw of about 116 mL on average was collected from each donor into heparinised tubes. Using a panel that included CD45RO, CCR7, CD25, CD127, CD95 and CD27, naive, central memory, regulatory and stem cell-like memory CD4+ T cells were sorted on a BD FACSAria II. Every sorted population had a purity above 95%. PBMCs were isolated immediately by Lymphoprep density gradient centrifugation and stained directly without culture. So that batch effects would be minimized, each experiment stained and sorted samples in pairs, pairing one healthy donor with one patient. The CDR3 sequence holds 16 residues, the cysteine and phenylalanine included. Here the CDR3 DNA is all that survives: 48 bases in frame from base 1. Trimming takes 0 bases from V and 0 bases from J, and the germline ends sit 9 bases apart. Per the germline V gene, MGHRA is the CDR1 and YSYEKL is the CDR2. As to this clone: Its antigen remains undetermined. Base qualities are not provided; no much larger clone lies one nucleotide away.

The entire amount of isolated RNA was reverse transcribed using the High Capacity cDNA Reverse Transcription Kit, so the sequenced TCRB transcripts were expressed ones. Deep immunoSEQ sequencing was applied to naive, central memory and regulatory T cell samples, giving an average of roughly 3.6 million total reads per sample. After sorted cells were lysed in RLT buffer, RNA was extracted with DNase-treated RNeasy Micro or Mini kits, with the choice depending on cell number. To prevent cross-contamination, every cell subset was processed on its own, while patient and healthy donor samples were processed together. TCRB sequences were amplified from cDNA with the immunoSEQ multiplex PCR, producing 87-bp fragments spanning the CDR3 region. Sequencing of the amplicons was done on the Illumina HiSeq platform. Turning to the authors' computational methods: PCR bias was computationally corrected using synthetic template baselines, reads within Hamming distance 2 were collapsed, and singletons that could not be merged were discarded. Reads were aligned against IMGT to assign V, D and J genes, CDR3 length and insertions or deletions at six rearrangement sites. Within each subset, clonotype counts were normalized to sorted cell number, and only after that were true diversity and Gini coefficients computed with the tcR R package. Repertoire sharing was quantified using the overlap coefficient calculated on TCRB nucleotide sequences. Out-of-frame TCRB sequences from naive cells were analyzed to stand in for the pre-selection repertoire. As stored in TCRdb, this immuneACCESS dataset retains in-frame rearrangements with V and J assigned. A fraction of the clones does not appear; measured against another copy, unresolved V genes explain less than half of the discrepancy, and the remainder lacks a known reason. V and J calls and clone size are copied from that table; D and trimming were computed from the DNA. The sample has a few hundred thousand clones on record, approximately 28% of them singletons. Around 0.065% of the sample rests with the top ten.

Sequencing was performed on naive CD4+ T cells from blood. The sample's cell subset or site label, in plain terms: true naive CD4+ T cells. This clonotype was obtained from a man aged 18 to 30 in good health. The V gene is TRBV4-1 and the J gene is TRBJ1-3; the D gene is not confidently resolved. The CDR3 protein sequence reads: CASSQDPGFSGNTIYF. The sequenced DNA is TGCGCCAGCAGCCAAGATCCTGGCTTCTCTGGAAACACCATATATTTT.